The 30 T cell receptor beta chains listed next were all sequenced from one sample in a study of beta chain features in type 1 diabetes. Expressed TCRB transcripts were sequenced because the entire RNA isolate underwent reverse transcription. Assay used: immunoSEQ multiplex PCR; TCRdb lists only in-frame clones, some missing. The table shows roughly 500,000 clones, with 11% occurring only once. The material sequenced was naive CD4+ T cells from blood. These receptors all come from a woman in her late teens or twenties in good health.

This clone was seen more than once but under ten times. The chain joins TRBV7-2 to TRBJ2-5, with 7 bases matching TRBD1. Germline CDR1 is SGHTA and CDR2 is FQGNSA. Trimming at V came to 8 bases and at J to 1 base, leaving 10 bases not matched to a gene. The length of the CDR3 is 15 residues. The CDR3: CASQKGRGRQETQYF. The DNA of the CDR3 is TGTGCCAGCCAGAAGGGAAGGGGGCGCCAAGAGACCCAGTACTTC.

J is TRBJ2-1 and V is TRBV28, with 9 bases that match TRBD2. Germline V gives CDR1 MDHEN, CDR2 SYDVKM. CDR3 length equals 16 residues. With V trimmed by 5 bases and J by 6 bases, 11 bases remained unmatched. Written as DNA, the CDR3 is TGTGCCAGCAGTGATGTAGGGGTAGCGGGGGCCAATGAGCAGTTCTTC. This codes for CASSDVGVAGANEQFF.

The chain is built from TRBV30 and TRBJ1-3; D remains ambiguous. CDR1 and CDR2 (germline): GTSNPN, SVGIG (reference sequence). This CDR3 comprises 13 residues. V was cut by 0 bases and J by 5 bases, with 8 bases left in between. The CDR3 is CAWSVQVRNTIYF. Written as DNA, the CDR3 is TGTGCCTGGAGTGTACAAGTTCGAAACACCATATATTTT. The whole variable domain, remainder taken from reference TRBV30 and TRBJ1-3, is SQTIHQWPATLVQPVGSPLSLECTVEGTSNPNLYWYRQAAGRGLQLLFYSVGIGQISSEVPQNLSASRPQDRQFILSSKKLLLSDSGFYLCAWSVQVRNTIYFGEGSWLTVV.

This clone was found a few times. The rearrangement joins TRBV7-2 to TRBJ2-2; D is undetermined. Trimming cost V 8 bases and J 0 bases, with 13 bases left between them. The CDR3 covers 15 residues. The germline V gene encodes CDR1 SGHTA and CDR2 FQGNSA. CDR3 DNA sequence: TGTGCCAGCCGGAATACTGGGACGAACACCGGGGAGCTGTTTTTT. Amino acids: CASRNTGTNTGELFF.

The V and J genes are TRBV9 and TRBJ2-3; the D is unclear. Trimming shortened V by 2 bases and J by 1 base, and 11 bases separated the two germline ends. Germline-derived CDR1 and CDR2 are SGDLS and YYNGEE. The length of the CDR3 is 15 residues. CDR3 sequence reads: CASSVSFTGTDTQYF. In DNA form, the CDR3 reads TGTGCCAGCAGCGTGTCTTTCACTGGCACAGATACGCAGTATTTT.

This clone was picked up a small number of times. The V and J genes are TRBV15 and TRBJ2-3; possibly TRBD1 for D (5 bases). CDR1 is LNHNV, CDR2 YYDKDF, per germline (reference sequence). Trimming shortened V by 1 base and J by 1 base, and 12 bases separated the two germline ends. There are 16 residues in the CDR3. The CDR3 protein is CATSRAREMGTDTQYF. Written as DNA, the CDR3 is TGTGCCACCAGCAGAGCCAGGGAAATGGGCACAGATACGCAGTATTTT.

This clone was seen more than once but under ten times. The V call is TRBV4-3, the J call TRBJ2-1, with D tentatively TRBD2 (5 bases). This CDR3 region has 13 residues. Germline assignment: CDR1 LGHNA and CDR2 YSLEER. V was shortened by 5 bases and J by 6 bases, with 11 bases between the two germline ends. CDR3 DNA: TGCGCCAGCAGCAGAAAGAGCGGCAATGAGCAGTTCTTC. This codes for CASSRKSGNEQFF.

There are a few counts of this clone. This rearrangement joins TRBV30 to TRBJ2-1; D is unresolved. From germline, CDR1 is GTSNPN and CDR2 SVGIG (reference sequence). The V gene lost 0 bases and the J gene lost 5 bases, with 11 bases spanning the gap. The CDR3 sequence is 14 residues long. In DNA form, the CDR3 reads TGTGCCTGGAGTGTCCCGTTTCTTAACAATGAGCAGTTCTTC. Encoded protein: CAWSVPFLNNEQFF.

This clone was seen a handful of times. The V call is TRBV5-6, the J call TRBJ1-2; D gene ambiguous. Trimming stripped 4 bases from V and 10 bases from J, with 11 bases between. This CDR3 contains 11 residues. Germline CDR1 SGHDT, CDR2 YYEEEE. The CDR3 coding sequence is TGTGCCAGCAGCCGGCAGGTTGCCTACACCTTC. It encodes CASSRQVAYTF.

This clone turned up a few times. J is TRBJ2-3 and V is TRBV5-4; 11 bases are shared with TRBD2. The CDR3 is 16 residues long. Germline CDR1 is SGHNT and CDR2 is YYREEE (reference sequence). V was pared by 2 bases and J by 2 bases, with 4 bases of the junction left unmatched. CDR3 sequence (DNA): TGTGCCAGCAGCTTTAAACTAGCGGGGGACACAGATACGCAGTATTTT. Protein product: CASSFKLAGDTDTQYF.

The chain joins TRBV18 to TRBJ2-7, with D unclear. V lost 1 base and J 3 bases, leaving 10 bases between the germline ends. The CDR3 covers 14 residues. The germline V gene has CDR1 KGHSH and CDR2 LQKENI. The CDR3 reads CASSPRARIYEQYF. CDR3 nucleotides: TGTGCCAGCTCACCACGTGCACGGATCTACGAGCAGTACTTC.

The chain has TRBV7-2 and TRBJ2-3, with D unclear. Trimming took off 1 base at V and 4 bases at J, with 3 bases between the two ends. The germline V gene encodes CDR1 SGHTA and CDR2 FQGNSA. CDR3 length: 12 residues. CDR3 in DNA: TGTGCCAGCAGCTTAGAGGCAGATACGCAGTATTTT. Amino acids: CASSLEADTQYF.

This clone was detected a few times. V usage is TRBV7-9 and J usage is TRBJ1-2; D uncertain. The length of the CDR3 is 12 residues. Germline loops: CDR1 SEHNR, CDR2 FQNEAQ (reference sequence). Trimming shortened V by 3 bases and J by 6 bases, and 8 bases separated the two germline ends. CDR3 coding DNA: TGTGCCAGCAGCTTTGGGCAGGATGGCTACACCTTC. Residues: CASSFGQDGYTF.

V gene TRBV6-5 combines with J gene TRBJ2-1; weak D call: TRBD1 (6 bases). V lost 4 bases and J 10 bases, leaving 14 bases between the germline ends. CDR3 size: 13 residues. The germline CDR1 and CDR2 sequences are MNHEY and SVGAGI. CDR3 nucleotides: TGTGCCAGCAGTTTCACAGGGCTCAGAGAGCAGTTCTTC. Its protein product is CASSFTGLREQFF.

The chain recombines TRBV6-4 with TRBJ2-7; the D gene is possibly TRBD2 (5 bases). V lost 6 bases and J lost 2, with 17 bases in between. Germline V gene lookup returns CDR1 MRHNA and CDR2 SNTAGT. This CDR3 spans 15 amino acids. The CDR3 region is CASSQTGGPTYEQYF. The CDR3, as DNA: TGTGCCAGCAGCCAGACTGGCGGGCCCACCTACGAGCAGTACTTC.

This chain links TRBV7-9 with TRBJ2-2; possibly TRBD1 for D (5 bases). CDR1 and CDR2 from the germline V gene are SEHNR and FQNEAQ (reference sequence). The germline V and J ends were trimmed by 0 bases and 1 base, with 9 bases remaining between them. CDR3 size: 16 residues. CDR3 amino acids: CASSLARAVNTGELFF. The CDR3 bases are TGTGCCAGCAGCTTAGCCAGGGCGGTGAACACCGGGGAGCTGTTTTTT.

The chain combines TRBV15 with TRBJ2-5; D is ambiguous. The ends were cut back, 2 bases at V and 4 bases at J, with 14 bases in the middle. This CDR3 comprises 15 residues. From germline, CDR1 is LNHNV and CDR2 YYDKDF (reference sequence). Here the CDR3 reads CATSRTPWVVETQYF. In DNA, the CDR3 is TGTGCCACCAGCAGAACCCCTTGGGTGGTAGAGACCCAGTACTTC.

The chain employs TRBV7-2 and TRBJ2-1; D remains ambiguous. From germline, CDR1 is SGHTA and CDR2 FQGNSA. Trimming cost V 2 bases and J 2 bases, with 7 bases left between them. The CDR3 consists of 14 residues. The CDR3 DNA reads TGTGCCAGCAGCTTATCCGGGCCCTACAATGAGCAGTTCTTC. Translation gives CASSLSGPYNEQFF.

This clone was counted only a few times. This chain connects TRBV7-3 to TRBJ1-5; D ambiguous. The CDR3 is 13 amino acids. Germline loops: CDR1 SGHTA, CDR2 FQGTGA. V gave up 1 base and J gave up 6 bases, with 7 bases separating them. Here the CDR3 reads CASSLSDGQPQHF. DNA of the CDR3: TGTGCCAGCAGCTTAAGCGACGGTCAGCCCCAGCATTTT.

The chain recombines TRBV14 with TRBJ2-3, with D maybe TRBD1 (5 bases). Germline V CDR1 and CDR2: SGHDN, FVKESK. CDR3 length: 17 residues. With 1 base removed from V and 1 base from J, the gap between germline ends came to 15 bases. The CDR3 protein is CASSQGNRDRRTDTQYF. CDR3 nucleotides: TGTGCCAGCAGCCAAGGAAATCGAGACAGACGCACAGATACGCAGTATTTT.

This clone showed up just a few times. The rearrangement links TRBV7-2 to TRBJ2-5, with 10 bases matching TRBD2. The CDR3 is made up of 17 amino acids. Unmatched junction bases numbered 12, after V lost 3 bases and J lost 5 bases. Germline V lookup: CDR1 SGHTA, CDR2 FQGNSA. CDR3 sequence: CASSFQPPGLAWETQYF. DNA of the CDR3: TGTGCCAGCAGCTTCCAGCCCCCGGGACTAGCGTGGGAGACCCAGTACTTC.

The CDR3 here is CASGLATGVDIQYF. The CDR3 nucleotides are TGTGCCAGCGGACTAGCTACAGGTGTCGACATTCAGTACTTC. The chain carries TRBV28 and TRBJ2-4, with 8 bases aligning to TRBD2. J was trimmed by 8 bases and V by 8 bases; bases with no gene match: 11. The germline V gene encodes CDR1 MDHEN and CDR2 SYDVKM. The CDR3 is 14 amino acids.

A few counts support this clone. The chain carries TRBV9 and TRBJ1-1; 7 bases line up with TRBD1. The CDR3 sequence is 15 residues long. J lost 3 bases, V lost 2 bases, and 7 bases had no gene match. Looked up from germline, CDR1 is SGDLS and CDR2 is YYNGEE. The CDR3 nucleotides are TGTGCCAGCAGCGTTAGGGGGCGTCTGGACACTGAAGCTTTCTTT. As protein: CASSVRGRLDTEAFF.

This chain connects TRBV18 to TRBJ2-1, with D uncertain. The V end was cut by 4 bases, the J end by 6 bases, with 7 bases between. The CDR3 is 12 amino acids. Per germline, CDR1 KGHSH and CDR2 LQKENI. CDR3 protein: CASSRTGNEQFF. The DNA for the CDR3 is TGTGCCAGCTCACGGACCGGCAATGAGCAGTTCTTC.

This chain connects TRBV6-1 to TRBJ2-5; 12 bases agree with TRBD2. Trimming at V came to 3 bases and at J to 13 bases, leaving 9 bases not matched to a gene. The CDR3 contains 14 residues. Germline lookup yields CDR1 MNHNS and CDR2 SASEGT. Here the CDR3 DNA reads TGTGCCAGCAGTGACCAACCTAGCGGGGGGGCCCGGTACTTC. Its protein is CASSDQPSGGARYF.

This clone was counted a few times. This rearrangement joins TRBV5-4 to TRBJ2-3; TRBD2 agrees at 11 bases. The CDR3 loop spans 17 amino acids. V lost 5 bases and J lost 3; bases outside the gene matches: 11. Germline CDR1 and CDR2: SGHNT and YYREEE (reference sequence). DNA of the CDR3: TGTGCCAGCAGTCGGGCTAGCGGGGGGTTATCGACAGATACGCAGTATTTT. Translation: CASSRASGGLSTDTQYF.

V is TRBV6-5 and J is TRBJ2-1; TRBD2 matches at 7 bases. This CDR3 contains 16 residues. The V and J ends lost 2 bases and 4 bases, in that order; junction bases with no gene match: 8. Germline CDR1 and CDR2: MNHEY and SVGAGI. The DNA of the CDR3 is TGTGCCAGCAGTTACCCCCGGGGCGGGGGTTACAATGAGCAGTTCTTC. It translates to CASSYPRGGGYNEQFF.

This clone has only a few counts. The CDR3 reads CASSTTISGDTQYF. CDR3 coding DNA: TGTGCCAGCAGCACCACAATAAGCGGGGATACGCAGTATTTT. This chain connects TRBV21-1 to TRBJ2-3; the table's D call of TRBD2 was not tested on the DNA. TRBV21-1 is flagged as a pseudogene. This CDR3 has 14 amino acids.

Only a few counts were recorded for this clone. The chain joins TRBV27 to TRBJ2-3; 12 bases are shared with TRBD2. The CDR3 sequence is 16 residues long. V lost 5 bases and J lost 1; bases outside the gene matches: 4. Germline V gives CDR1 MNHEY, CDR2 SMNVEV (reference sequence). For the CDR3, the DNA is TGTGCCAGCAGTCCCAGACTAGCGGGGGGCACAGATACGCAGTATTTT. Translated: CASSPRLAGGTDTQYF.

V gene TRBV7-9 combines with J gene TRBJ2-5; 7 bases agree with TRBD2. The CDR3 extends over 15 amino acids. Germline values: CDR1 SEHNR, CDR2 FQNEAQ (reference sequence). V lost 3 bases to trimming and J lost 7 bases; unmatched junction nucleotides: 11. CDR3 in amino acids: CASSFPSGGTGTQYF. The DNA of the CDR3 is TGTGCCAGCAGCTTCCCTAGCGGCGGAACTGGGACCCAGTACTTC.